Sequencing of this T cell receptor beta chain was carried out in a study of T cells expressing NK-cell markers. Study outcomes and limitations: It is unclear if expanded NKG2C-expressing clones target HCMV antigens. The CD3+CD56-NKG2C+ fraction was also led by these clonotypes in several donors.

With regard to this clonotype: Antigen unknown.

No DNA is given; TCRdb re-called the 5' RACE reads and lists each CDR3 protein once. In total, the table holds some 140,000 distinct CDR3 sequences. The TCR was taken from a woman aged 50 to 60 in good health. Sequences were obtained from blood T cells: a sorted CD56 or NKG2C T cell subset, CD4+ or CD8+ T cells, or bulk PBMC T cells (not recorded which).

The CDR3: CSAGGSGDREGSPQYF. The genes are TRBV20-1 and TRBJ2-3; TCRdb indicates TRBD1, and absent DNA this call remains unverified. The length of the CDR3 is 16 residues. Germline V gene lookup returns CDR1 DFQATT and CDR2 SNEGSKA (reference sequence).